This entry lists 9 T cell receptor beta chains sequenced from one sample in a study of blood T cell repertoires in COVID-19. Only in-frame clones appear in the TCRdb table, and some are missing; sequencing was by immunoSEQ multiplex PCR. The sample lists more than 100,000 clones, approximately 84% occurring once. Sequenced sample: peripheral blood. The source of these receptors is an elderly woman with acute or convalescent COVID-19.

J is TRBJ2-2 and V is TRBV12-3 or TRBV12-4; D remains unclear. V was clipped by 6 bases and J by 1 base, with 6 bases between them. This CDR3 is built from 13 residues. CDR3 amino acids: CASSTRNTGELFF. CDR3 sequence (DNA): TGTGCCAGCAGCACAAGGAACACCGGGGAGCTGTTTTTT.

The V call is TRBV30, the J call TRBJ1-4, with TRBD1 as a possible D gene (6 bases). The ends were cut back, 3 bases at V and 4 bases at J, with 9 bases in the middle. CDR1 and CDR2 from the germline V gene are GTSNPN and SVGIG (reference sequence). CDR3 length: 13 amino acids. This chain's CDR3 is CAWSKQGNEKLFF. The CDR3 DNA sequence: TGTGCCTGGAGCAAACAGGGTAATGAAAAACTGTTTTTT.

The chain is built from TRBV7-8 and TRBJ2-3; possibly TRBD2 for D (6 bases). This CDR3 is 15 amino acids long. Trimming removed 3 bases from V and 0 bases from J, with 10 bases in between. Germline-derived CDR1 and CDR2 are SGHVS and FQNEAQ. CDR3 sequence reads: CASSFTSTSTDTQYF. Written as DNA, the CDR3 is TGTGCCAGCAGCTTTACTAGCACTAGCACAGATACGCAGTATTTT. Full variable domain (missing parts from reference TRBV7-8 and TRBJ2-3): GAGVSQSPRYKVAKRGQDVALRCDPISGHVSLFWYQQALGQGPEFLTYFQNEAQLDKSGLPSDRFFAERPEGSVSTLKIQRTQQEDSAVYLCASSFTSTSTDTQYFGPGTRLTVL.

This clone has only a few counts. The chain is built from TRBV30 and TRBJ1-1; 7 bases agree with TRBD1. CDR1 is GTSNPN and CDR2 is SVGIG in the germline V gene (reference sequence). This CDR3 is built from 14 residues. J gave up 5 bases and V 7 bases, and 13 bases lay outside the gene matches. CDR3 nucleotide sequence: TGTGCCTCCCAGCGAGGGGGCTGGGGGACTGAAGCTTTCTTT. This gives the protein CASQRGGWGTEAFF.

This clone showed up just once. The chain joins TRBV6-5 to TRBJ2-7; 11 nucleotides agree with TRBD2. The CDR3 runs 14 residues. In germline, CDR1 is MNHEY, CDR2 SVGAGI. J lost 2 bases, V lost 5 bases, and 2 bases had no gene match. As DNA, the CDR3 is TGTGCCAGCAGTAAACTAGCGGGGGCCTACGAGCAGTACTTC. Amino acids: CASSKLAGAYEQYF.

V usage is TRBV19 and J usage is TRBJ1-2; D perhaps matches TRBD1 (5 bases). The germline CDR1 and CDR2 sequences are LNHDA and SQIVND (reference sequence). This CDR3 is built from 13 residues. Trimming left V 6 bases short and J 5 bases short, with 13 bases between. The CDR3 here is CASSLGLPYGYTF. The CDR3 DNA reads TGTGCCAGTAGCTTGGGGCTTCCATATGGCTACACCTTC.

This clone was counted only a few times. The DNA of the CDR3 is TGTGCCACCAGCATAGACAGGGCCCCGGATCAGCCCCAGCATTTT. It codes for CATSIDRAPDQPQHF. The genes are TRBV24-1 and TRBJ1-5; 7 bases line up with TRBD1. Trimming took 7 bases from V and 5 from J; bases not matched to a gene: 10. Looked up from germline, CDR1 is KGHDR and CDR2 is SFDVKD. The CDR3 is made up of 15 amino acids.

This CDR3 is CASSWSGQTYGYTF. The CDR3 DNA reads as TGTGCCAGCAGCTGGTCCGGACAGACCTATGGCTACACCTTC. The genes are TRBV5-6 and TRBJ1-2; D is possibly TRBD1 (6 bases). The V end lost 3 bases, the J end lost 4 bases, and 13 bases lay between the germline ends. CDR3 length equals 14 residues. CDR1 and CDR2 from the germline V gene are SGHDT and YYEEEE. The entire variable domain, with the rest obtained from reference TRBV5-6 and TRBJ1-2, is as follows: DAGVTQSPTHLIKTRGQQVTLRCSPKSGHDTVSWYQQALGQGPQFIFQYYEEEERQRGNFPDRFSGHQFPNYSSELNVNALLLGDSALYLCASSWSGQTYGYTFGSGTRLTVV.

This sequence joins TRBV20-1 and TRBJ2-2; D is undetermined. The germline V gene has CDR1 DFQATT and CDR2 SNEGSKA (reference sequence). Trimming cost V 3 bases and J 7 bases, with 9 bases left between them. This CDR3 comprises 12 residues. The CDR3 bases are TGCAGTGCTAGTTCTGAGCTCGGGGAGCTGTTTTTT. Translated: CSASSELGELFF.